Listed below are T cell receptor beta chains from one sample, sequenced in a study of T-cell memory formation after mild COVID-19. TCRdb reprocessed the 5' RACE reads via MiXCR and lists one record per CDR3 protein. The sample yields approximately 290,000 distinct CDR3 sequences, 8.2% seen once. The sample consisted of PBMCs or a T cell subset sorted from them (not recorded which). These receptor sequences come from a man between 18 and 35 years old who had mild COVID-19 (a few samples of this study predate the infection). Cell type and time point are not known. The CDR3 runs from the conserved cysteine through the conserved F or W. The D gene is left open where the match is weak. A row's size may be missing; if present it is once, few, many or a size class.

V gene	clone size	J gene	CDR3 length	D gene	CDR3 DNA	CDR3 protein
TRBV19	.	TRBJ1-2	14	TRBD1	TGTGCCAGTAGTACCATTCAGGGGGGCAGTGGCTACACCTTC	CASSTIQGGSGYTF
TRBV6-5	few	TRBJ1-1	12	.	TGTGCCAGCAGCCAAGGGTATTCTGAAGCTTTCTTT	CASSQGYSEAFF
TRBV7-9	.	TRBJ1-1	13	TRBD1	TGTGCCAGCAGCTCCCGGGACAGCACTGAAGCTTTCTTT	CASSSRDSTEAFF
TRBV7-8	many	TRBJ2-1	14	TRBD1	TGTGCCAGCAGGGGGTGGACAGGCGGCGGTGAGCAGTTCTTC	CASRGWTGGGEQFF
TRBV5-1	many	TRBJ2-2	16	.	TGCGCCAGCAGCTTCCGGGGCGAACCATTCACCGGGGAGCTGTTTTTT	CASSFRGEPFTGELFF
TRBV7-9	.	TRBJ2-5	15	TRBD1	TGTGCCAGCAGCTCCCCGGACAGGGTTAACGAGACCCAGTACTTC	CASSSPDRVNETQYF
TRBV6-5	many	TRBJ2-1	11	.	TGTGCCAGCAACAGTGAGGGTGAGCAGTTCTTC	CASNSEGEQFF
TRBV4-3	.	TRBJ1-1	16	.	TGCGCCAGCAGCCAAGGCAGGGGCCCCGGGAACACTGAAGCTTTCTTT	CASSQGRGPGNTEAFF
TRBV19	.	TRBJ1-5	15	.	TGTGCCAGTTCTCCCCAGGGTTTCGGTCGCCAGCCCCAGCATTTT	CASSPQGFGRQPQHF
TRBV5-1	.	TRBJ2-7	15	TRBD2	TGCGCCAGCAGCTTCGGAGCGGGGAGCTCCTACGAGCAGTACTTC	CASSFGAGSSYEQYF
TRBV5-1	.	TRBJ1-6	14	.	TGCGACAGCAGCGCCACAGACCTCCGTTCACCCCTCCACTTT	CDSSATDLRSPLHF
TRBV24-1	many	TRBJ1-5	14	.	TGTGCCACCAGTGAGGCGGGGTGGGATCAGCCCCAGCATTTT	CATSEAGWDQPQHF
TRBV7-2	.	TRBJ1-1	17	TRBD1	TGTGCCAGCAGCCCCCAGACAGGGGGCGATCTACGCACTGAAGCTTTCTTT	CASSPQTGGDLRTEAFF
TRBV7-9	.	TRBJ1-2	14	.	TGTGCCAGCAGCCCTGGGCCACAGGACTATGGCTACACCTTC	CASSPGPQDYGYTF
TRBV6-5	few	TRBJ1-3	17	.	TGTGCCAGCAGTTACCTGGAGGAGTACTTCTCTGGAAACACCATATATTTT	CASSYLEEYFSGNTIYF
TRBV7-9	few	TRBJ2-4	15	.	TGTGCCAGCAGAGAGGGGTTGGGAGCCAAAAACATTCAGTACTTC	CASREGLGAKNIQYF
TRBV14	few	TRBJ1-4	16	.	TGTGCCAGCAGCATCCGGGGCTGGGGTCAGGATGAAAAACTGTTTTTT	CASSIRGWGQDEKLFF
TRBV4-1	many	TRBJ2-3	15	.	TGCGCCAGCAGCCAAGGGCCAGAGGAGGTAGATACGCAGTATTTT	CASSQGPEEVDTQYF
TRBV9	.	TRBJ2-1	14	.	TGTGCCAGCAGCGAGGGGGGGCGAAACAATGAGCAGTTCTTC	CASSEGGRNNEQFF
TRBV6-2/TRBV6-3	.	TRBJ2-5	17	TRBD2	TGTGCCAGCAGTTACGTGGCTAGCGGGGGTATAAGAGAGACCCAGTACTTC	CASSYVASGGIRETQYF
TRBV6-6	.	TRBJ2-1	13	.	TGTGCCAGCAGTTGGGAAGACTACAATGAGCAGTTCTTC	CASSWEDYNEQFF
TRBV4-2	.	TRBJ1-6	16	TRBD1	TGTGCCAGCAGTCCACGACAGGGGGGCTATAATTCACCCCTCCACTTT	CASSPRQGGYNSPLHF
TRBV5-1	few	TRBJ1-1	16	.	TGCGCCAGCAGCTCGCTGAGGTCGGAGGGGGACACTGAAGCTTTCTTT	CASSSLRSEGDTEAFF
TRBV20-1	few	TRBJ1-4	12	.	TGCAGTGCTCCGCTCAGGGATGAAAAACTGTTTTTT	CSAPLRDEKLFF
TRBV12-5	many	TRBJ2-2	13	.	TGTGCTAGTGGTTTGGTAGAGGCGCGGGAGCTGTTTTTT	CASGLVEARELFF
TRBV4-2	many	TRBJ2-5	16	TRBD2	TGTGCCAGCAGCCAAGAGTCTACTAGCGGGCGTCAGGCCCAGTACTTC	CASSQESTSGRQAQYF
TRBV6-6	few	TRBJ2-3	18	TRBD2	TGTGCCAGCAGCCTTCTAGCGGGGGGGCCTGGTGGCACAGATACGCAGTATTTT	CASSLLAGGPGGTDTQYF
TRBV6-1	.	TRBJ2-2	15	TRBD1	TGTGCCAGCAAAATACAGGGGGCGAACACCGGGGAGCTGTTTTTT	CASKIQGANTGELFF
TRBV5-1	.	TRBJ1-1	15	.	TGCGCCAGCAGCTTGGTTGGGGTATGGGCCACTGAAGCTTTCTTT	CASSLVGVWATEAFF
TRBV5-1	.	TRBJ2-4	14	TRBD2	TGCGCCAGCAGCTTCTTGGAGCGGGGGGGTATTCAGTACTTC	CASSFLERGGIQYF
TRBV6-5	few	TRBJ2-7	13	TRBD2	TGTGCCAGCAGTTACGGGGGGGTCTACGAGCAGTACTTC	CASSYGGVYEQYF